A selection of T cell receptor beta chains follows, all from one sample in a study of persistence of HIV-infected CD4 T cells. Sequencing used immunoSEQ multiplex PCR; TCRdb keeps in-frame clones, though not all of them. Of about 64,000 clones detected, roughly 77% appear once; the ten largest clones hold 1.5% to 2%. These TCRs' antigens remain unknown. The sequencing here drew on CD4+ T cells sorted from PBMCs after roughly 18-hour stimulation, taken from a patient who received antiretroviral therapy. These receptors came from an adult man with HIV who was CMV-seropositive. The CDR3 runs from the conserved cysteine through the conserved F or W. Fields, in order: V gene, D gene, J gene, clone size, CDR3 protein, CDR3 DNA. A D gene is named only where the DNA matches it firmly. The listing skips clone size in some rows; elsewhere it reads once, few, many or a size class.

TRBV7-2	TRBD1	TRBJ1-2	-	CASSTRDSPGSYTF	TGTGCCAGCAGCACCCGGGACAGCCCAGGTTCTTACACCTTC
TRBV10-2	-	TRBJ2-7	-	CASSERGPLGGEQYF	TGCGCCAGCAGTGAACGGGGGCCCCTTGGAGGGGAGCAGTACTTC
TRBV6-2/TRBV6-3	-	TRBJ1-2	-	CASSLQNYGYTF	TGTGCCAGCAGTCTGCAAAACTATGGCTACACCTTC
TRBV7-9	-	TRBJ1-1	-	CAASGATLNTEAFF	TGTGCCGCCTCCGGGGCGACCCTAAACACTGAAGCTTTCTTT
TRBV5-1	TRBD2	TRBJ2-7	-	CASSLELLRGGASYEQYF	TGCGCCAGCAGCTTGGAACTTCTTCGCGGGGGAGCTTCCTACGAGCAGTACTTC
TRBV7-9	TRBD1	TRBJ1-5	-	CASSLTGGNQPQHF	TGTGCCAGCAGCTTGACAGGGGGCAATCAGCCCCAGCATTTT
TRBV28	-	TRBJ1-5	-	CASTFMEGVGSNQPQHF	TGTGCCAGCACCTTTATGGAGGGAGTAGGTAGCAATCAGCCCCAGCATTTT
TRBV7-9	-	TRBJ1-3	-	CASSPEVTGNTIYF	TGTGCCAGCAGCCCAGAGGTAACTGGAAACACCATATATTTT
TRBV19	-	TRBJ2-7	-	CASSIPGEERQYF	TGTGCCAGTAGTATCCCAGGGGAGGAGCGGCAGTACTTC
TRBV7-6	-	TRBJ2-7	-	CASSALGWGREYYEQYF	TGTGCCAGCAGCGCCCTAGGATGGGGCAGGGAGTACTACGAGCAGTACTTC
TRBV19	-	TRBJ2-1	few	CASSKVGAPYNEQFF	TGTGCCAGTAGTAAAGTGGGGGCCCCTTACAATGAGCAGTTCTTC
TRBV28	TRBD1	TRBJ1-2	-	CASIPQGGFYGYTF	TGTGCCAGCATCCCCCAGGGGGGATTCTATGGCTACACCTTC
TRBV6-5	-	TRBJ2-7	-	CASSPDRLRDEQYF	TGTGCCAGCAGTCCAGACAGGTTACGGGACGAGCAGTACTTC
TRBV7-8	TRBD1	TRBJ1-6	-	CASSLTGTVDSPLHF	TGTGCCAGCAGCTTAACCGGGACAGTGGATTCACCCCTCCACTTT
TRBV19	-	TRBJ1-2	-	CASSSEVGTNYGYTF	TGTGCCAGTAGCTCAGAGGTAGGGACGAACTATGGCTACACCTTC
TRBV19	-	TRBJ1-1	-	CASIRPGSLKNTEAFF	TGTGCCAGTATTCGGCCGGGCAGCTTGAAGAACACTGAAGCTTTCTTT
TRBV6-6	TRBD1	TRBJ1-5	-	CASSPNRGRSNQPQHF	TGTGCCAGCAGCCCCAACAGGGGTAGAAGCAATCAGCCCCAGCATTTT
TRBV6-4	TRBD2	TRBJ2-3	-	CASSVDGGAGDTQYF	TGTGCCAGCAGTGTAGACGGGGGGGCAGGAGATACGCAGTATTTT
TRBV5-5	TRBD1	TRBJ2-1	-	CASSSRQGRDNEQFF	TGTGCCAGCAGCTCACGACAGGGGCGGGACAATGAGCAGTTCTTC
TRBV28	TRBD1	TRBJ1-5	few	CASSQDRENQPQHF	TGTGCCAGCAGCCAGGACAGGGAGAATCAGCCCCAGCATTTT
TRBV28	TRBD2	TRBJ2-3	-	CASSQITLGGARDTQYF	TGTGCCAGCAGCCAAATAACCCTCGGGGGGGCGAGAGATACGCAGTATTTT
TRBV10-3	TRBD1	TRBJ2-3	-	CAISGPTGARTDTQYF	TGTGCCATCAGTGGACCGACAGGGGCCCGGACAGATACGCAGTATTTT
TRBV6-1	-	TRBJ1-6	few	CASSEIGGSYNSPLHF	TGTGCCAGCAGTGAAATCGGTGGGTCCTATAATTCACCCCTCCACTTT
TRBV3-1/TRBV3-2	TRBD1	TRBJ1-2	once	CASSPTGTANYGYTF	TGTGCCAGCAGCCCGACCGGGACAGCTAACTATGGCTACACCTTC
TRBV6-1	-	TRBJ2-6	few	CASSEGSGPGANVLTF	TGTGCCAGCAGTGAAGGGTCAGGGCCTGGGGCCAACGTCCTGACTTTC